These 29 T cell receptor beta chains were all obtained from the same sample, sequenced in a study of cytomegalovirus exposure and HLA in healthy donors. The PCR had 60 Vbeta and 13 Jbeta primers. Measured with immunoSEQ multiplex PCR; TCRdb has only the in-frame clones, and not every one. The table lists some 150,000 clones, about 61% of them singletons. The sample comprised PBMCs. Receptors were obtained from a woman in her thirties or forties in good health and CMV-seronegative.

The CDR3 DNA reads TGTGCCAGCAGCGTTCTAGCGGGGTCCTACAATGAGCAGTTCTTC. Its protein product is CASSVLAGSYNEQFF. V and J are TRBV7-7 and TRBJ2-1, with 9 bases that match TRBD2. CDR3 length: 15 amino acids. Germline CDR1 is SSHAT and CDR2 is FNYEAQ (reference sequence). V gave up 5 bases and J gave up 1 base; unmatched junction bases: 3.

This clone showed up just a few times. The chain uses TRBV6-1 and TRBJ1-1; D possibly corresponds to TRBD1 (5 bases). CDR1 is MNHNS and CDR2 is SASEGT in the germline V gene. V lost 8 bases and J lost 1, with 17 bases in between. The CDR3 is 15 residues long. This CDR3 is CASGGGVPGNTEAFF. CDR3 DNA: TGTGCCAGCGGGGGAGGGGTCCCAGGGAACACTGAAGCTTTCTTT.

The V and J genes are TRBV29-1 and TRBJ1-3, with 9 bases that match TRBD1. Germline loops: CDR1 SQVTM, CDR2 ANQGSEA. Trimming removed 0 bases from V and 6 bases from J; junction bases left unmatched: 9. The CDR3 totals 16 residues. The CDR3, as DNA: TGCAGCGTTGAAGAAGGTGGGACAGGGCGTAAAAACACCATATATTTT. Translated, it gives CSVEEGGTGRKNTIYF.

The rearrangement joins TRBV14 to TRBJ2-2, with TRBD1 matching 10 bases. This CDR3 has 16 residues. CDR1 and CDR2 (germline): SGHDN, FVKESK. The J segment lost 7 bases and the V segment lost 1 base, leaving 6 bases of the junction unmatched. For the CDR3, the DNA is TGTGCCAGCAGCCAAGTGGGACAGGGGTATGACGGGGAGCTGTTTTTT. Protein product: CASSQVGQGYDGELFF.

The chain employs TRBV5-6 and TRBJ2-7, with a weak D call TRBD2 (7 bases). Per germline, CDR1 SGHDT and CDR2 YYEEEE. V was clipped by 5 bases and J by 1 base, with 19 bases between them. The CDR3 runs to 16 residues. CDR3 sequence reads: CASRGGASVSSYEQYF. The CDR3 bases are TGTGCCAGCAGGGGGGGGGCCTCGGTCTCGTCCTACGAGCAGTACTTC.

This clone was recorded a few times. The J gene is TRBJ1-1, the V gene TRBV28; unclear D gene. With 5 bases removed from V and 4 bases from J, the gap between germline ends came to 14 bases. Germline V gives CDR1 MDHEN, CDR2 SYDVKM. The CDR3 runs to 14 residues. The CDR3 is CASSIEQLSTEAFF. The CDR3 DNA reads TGTGCCAGCAGTATAGAGCAACTAAGCACTGAAGCTTTCTTT.

In the case of this clone: Mismatch with germline at one junction end may stem from a read error. The sample holds other DNA sequences that translate to the same CDR3. The chain employs TRBV7-2 and TRBJ2-3, with TRBD2 matching 11 bases. The CDR3 is 18 amino acids. Germline lookup yields CDR1 SGHTA and CDR2 FQGNSA. CDR3 in DNA: TGTGCCAGTAGCTTTGCGCTCACTAGCGGGGGATACACAGATACGCAGTATTTT. It codes for CASSFALTSGGYTDTQYF. Full variable domain (outside the CDR3, taken from reference TRBV7-2 and TRBJ2-3): GAGVSQSPSNKVTEKGKDVELRCDPISGHTALYWYRQSLGQGLEFLIYFQGNSAPDKSGLPSDRFSAERTGGSVSTLTIQRTQQEDSAVYLCASSFALTSGGYTDTQYFGPGTRLTVL.

This sequence joins TRBV7-9 and TRBJ1-1; no reliable D call. The CDR3 consists of 12 residues. Germline V gene data show CDR1 as SEHNR and CDR2 as FQNEAQ (reference sequence). V gave up 8 bases and J gave up 3 bases, with 10 bases separating them. The CDR3 DNA sequence: TGTGCCAGCGATTTGAGGGACACTGAAGCTTTCTTT. Its translation is CASDLRDTEAFF.

V usage is TRBV7-2 and J usage is TRBJ2-1, with D possibly matching TRBD1 (6 bases). This CDR3 has 16 amino acids. V was pared by 5 bases and J by 4 bases, with 18 bases between. Germline assignment: CDR1 SGHTA and CDR2 FQGNSA. CDR3 sequence: CASSPSGTWDYNEQFF. CDR3 nucleotides: TGTGCCAGCAGCCCGTCCGGGACATGGGATTACAATGAGCAGTTCTTC.

The rearrangement uses TRBV30 and TRBJ1-2; 7 bases are a match to TRBD1. Per germline, CDR1 GTSNPN and CDR2 SVGIG (reference sequence). The V gene end was trimmed by 4 bases and the J gene end by 4 bases; junction bases not matched to a gene: 9. This CDR3 region has 14 residues. The CDR3 here is CAWTPQGGRYGYTF. CDR3 nucleotides: TGTGCCTGGACCCCTCAGGGGGGCCGCTATGGCTACACCTTC.

This chain uses TRBV5-4 with TRBJ2-4, with a tentative D call TRBD2 (5 bases). CDR1 and CDR2 from the germline V gene are SGHNT and YYREEE (reference sequence). The CDR3 covers 13 residues. The V gene lost 0 bases and the J gene lost 11 bases, with 12 bases spanning the gap. The CDR3 DNA reads TGTGCCAGCAGCTTGGAGCGGACCAATGTTCAGTACTTC. Encoded protein: CASSLERTNVQYF.

The chain uses TRBV5-6 and TRBJ2-5, with 12 bases aligning to TRBD1. This CDR3 is built from 16 residues. Germline V gives CDR1 SGHDT, CDR2 YYEEEE. The V segment lost 4 bases and the J segment 7 bases; nucleotides outside the gene matches: 11. The CDR3 loop is CASSVWGQGAPGTQYF. The DNA of the CDR3 is TGTGCCAGCAGCGTGTGGGGACAGGGGGCGCCGGGGACCCAGTACTTC.

Only a few counts were recorded for this clone. V is TRBV29-1 and J is TRBJ2-2; TRBD1 might be the D (6 bases). This CDR3 region has 13 residues. Germline assignment: CDR1 SQVTM and CDR2 ANQGSEA. V was shortened by 4 bases and J by 6 bases, with 12 bases between the two germline ends. The CDR3 protein is CSVGNRDAGELFF. The CDR3 region has the DNA TGCAGCGTTGGGAACAGGGATGCCGGGGAGCTGTTTTTT.

The chain has TRBV10-3 and TRBJ2-7; tentative D call: TRBD2 (6 bases). Between the trimmed V and J ends, which lost 7 bases and 0 bases, there was a span of 7 bases. Looked up from germline, CDR1 is ENHRY and CDR2 is SYGVKD. This CDR3 is built from 12 residues. In DNA, the CDR3 is TGTGCCATCAAGACTAGCTCCTACGAGCAGTACTTC. It encodes CAIKTSSYEQYF.

CDR3 DNA sequence: TGTGCCATCAGGGATGACAGGGACGTCTCTGGGGCCAACGTCCTGACTTTC. The encoded protein is CAIRDDRDVSGANVLTF. V usage is TRBV10-3 and J usage is TRBJ2-6; 7 bases fit TRBD1. Trimming at V came to 6 bases and at J to 0 bases, leaving 8 bases not matched to a gene. Germline CDR1 reads ENHRY; CDR2 reads SYGVKD. The CDR3 loop spans 17 amino acids.

The chain uses TRBV4-2 and TRBJ1-5, with 8 bases lining up with TRBD1. Trimming took 2 bases from V and 0 from J; bases not matched to a gene: 6. From germline, CDR1 is LGHNA and CDR2 YNFKEQ. The CDR3 covers 17 residues. The CDR3 protein is CASSQSGQVYSNQPQHF. The CDR3 DNA follows: TGTGCCAGCAGCCAATCGGGACAGGTATATAGCAATCAGCCCCAGCATTTT.

The chain combines TRBV15 with TRBJ1-4, with 7 bases matching TRBD1. Germline CDR1 and CDR2: LNHNV and YYDKDF (reference sequence). This CDR3 comprises 14 residues. V shed 0 bases and J 11 bases; nucleotides not matched to a gene: 6. CDR3 region: CATSREGTALKLFF. The CDR3 DNA reads as TGTGCCACCAGCAGAGAGGGGACAGCCCTCAAACTGTTTTTT.

The chain recombines TRBV27 with TRBJ1-2; 8 bases are a match to TRBD1. V lost 6 bases and J lost 4; bases outside the gene matches: 4. The CDR3 has 13 amino acids. Germline assignment: CDR1 MNHEY and CDR2 SMNVEV (reference sequence). CDR3 nucleotides: TGTGCCAGCAGCCGAGGACAGGGCTATGGCTACACCTTC. This gives the protein CASSRGQGYGYTF.

The chain joins TRBV7-7 to TRBJ1-1, with 9 bases fitting TRBD1. Per germline, CDR1 SSHAT and CDR2 FNYEAQ (reference sequence). This CDR3 spans 13 amino acids. Trimming at V came to 5 bases and at J to 6 bases, leaving 4 bases not matched to a gene. This chain's CDR3 is CASSLDRGAEAFF. CDR3 sequence (DNA): TGTGCCAGCAGCCTGGACAGGGGCGCTGAAGCTTTCTTT.

The rearrangement joins TRBV7-8 to TRBJ2-1, with D hard to call. There are 16 residues in the CDR3. Germline V gene lookup returns CDR1 SGHVS and CDR2 FQNEAQ. With 1 base removed from V and 0 bases from J, the gap between germline ends came to 10 bases. The chain's CDR3 is CASSLERLSSYNEQFF. CDR3 coding DNA: TGTGCCAGCAGCTTAGAGAGGTTGAGCTCCTACAATGAGCAGTTCTTC.

This chain uses TRBV19 with TRBJ1-2; D possibly corresponds to TRBD1 (6 bases). This CDR3 spans 15 amino acids. Trimming removed 6 bases at V and 3 bases at J, with 17 bases between. Per the germline V gene, CDR1 is LNHDA and CDR2 is SQIVND (reference sequence). The CDR3 spells CASSRSAGAYYGYTF. In nucleotides, the CDR3 is TGTGCCAGTAGCAGGTCGGCAGGGGCTTACTATGGCTACACCTTC.

This clone was recorded a few times. The rearrangement links TRBV30 to TRBJ1-4; 7 bases fit TRBD1. Germline values: CDR1 GTSNPN, CDR2 SVGIG (reference sequence). The CDR3 is made up of 14 amino acids. Germline trimming cut 0 bases from V and 6 bases from J; bases unmatched to any gene: 4. The CDR3: CAWSVPGQDEKLFF. The CDR3 bases are TGTGCCTGGAGTGTACCCGGACAGGATGAAAAACTGTTTTTT.

The chain combines TRBV5-6 with TRBJ1-5, with D tentatively TRBD1 (5 bases). Germline CDR1 SGHDT, CDR2 YYEEEE. CDR3 size: 15 residues. V was clipped by 3 bases and J by 0 bases, with 10 bases between them. CDR3 in DNA: TGTGCCAGCAGCTGGGGGGGGGATAGCAATCAGCCCCAGCATTTT. The encoded protein is CASSWGGDSNQPQHF.

In its sample, this clone was seen a few times. CDR3 bases: TGCGCCAGCAGTTCGGGACAGATGAACACTGAAGCTTTCTTT. Translating it yields CASSSGQMNTEAFF. V gene TRBV4-1 combines with J gene TRBJ1-1, with 7 positions matching TRBD1. CDR1 and CDR2 (germline): MGHRA, YSYEKL. The CDR3 has 14 residues. The trim removed 6 bases at V and 0 bases at J, leaving 4 bases unmatched.

V is TRBV11-2 and J is TRBJ2-3, with D possibly being TRBD2 (6 bases). Germline CDR1 reads SGHAT; CDR2 reads FQNNGV. This CDR3 region has 14 residues. Trimming took off 3 bases at V and 8 bases at J, with 15 bases between the two ends. CDR3 amino acids: CASSLTPGSGTQYF. The CDR3, as DNA: TGTGCCAGCAGCTTGACTCCCGGGAGCGGTACGCAGTATTTT.

V gene TRBV19 combines with J gene TRBJ1-2; TRBD1 aligns across 8 bases. With 4 bases clipped from V and 0 bases from J, the junction kept 7 bases outside the gene matches. There are 16 residues in the CDR3. Germline loops: CDR1 LNHDA, CDR2 SQIVND (reference sequence). In DNA, the CDR3 is TGTGCCAGTAGTACCGGACAGGGTCGAGCTAACTATGGCTACACCTTC. Its protein product is CASSTGQGRANYGYTF.

The V call is TRBV10-3, the J call TRBJ1-1, with D possibly TRBD1 on 5 matching bases. This CDR3 is built from 14 residues. The germline V gene has CDR1 ENHRY and CDR2 SYGVKD. Deletions cut 4 bases from V and 1 base from J, with 10 bases between. CDR3 amino acids: CAISAGLRNTEAFF. In nucleotides, the CDR3 is TGTGCCATCAGTGCGGGACTCCGGAACACTGAAGCTTTCTTT.

The genes are TRBV19 and TRBJ2-5; no reliable D call. CDR3 length: 11 amino acids. Trimming left V 6 bases short and J 5 bases short, with 7 bases between. CDR1 is LNHDA, CDR2 SQIVND, per germline (reference sequence). The CDR3: CASSGWETQYF. CDR3 coding DNA: TGTGCCAGTAGCGGTTGGGAGACCCAGTACTTC.

J is TRBJ2-6 and V is TRBV5-1; D might be TRBD2 (5 bases). Germline lookup yields CDR1 SGHRS and CDR2 YFSETQ. Deletions cut 1 base from V and 0 bases from J, with 11 bases between. This CDR3 spans 17 amino acids. The CDR3, as DNA: TGCGCCAGCAGCTTGTTAGACGGACTCTCTGGGGCCAACGTCCTGACTTTC. Its translation is CASSLLDGLSGANVLTF.